One sample yielded the 19 T cell receptor beta chains listed below, sequenced in a study of cytomegalovirus exposure and HLA in healthy donors (dated by TCRdb to 2016 to 2017). The library was built by means of the immunoSEQ multiplex PCR assay. A mixture of 60 forward primers for TCR Vbeta segments and 13 reverse primers for TCR Jbeta segments was used in the multiplex PCR. TCRdb limited this immuneACCESS table to in-frame rearrangements with V and J called. A share of clones is missing; checked studies link under half to unresolved V genes, and the rest is unexplained. This sample is represented by hundreds of thousands of clones; 77% of them were singletons. The ten largest account for 2.5% to 3% of the sample. The sample consisted of PBMCs. The receptor set was obtained from a woman aged 60 to 75 in good health and CMV-seropositive.

The rearrangement links TRBV12-5 to TRBJ2-1, with D possibly matching TRBD2 (6 bases). Trimming removed 5 bases at V and 4 bases at J, with 18 bases between. Germline values: CDR1 LGHNT, CDR2 FRNRAP. CDR3 length: 16 amino acids. CDR3 region: CASGVHAGLSYNEQFF. Here the CDR3 DNA reads TGTGCTAGTGGTGTACATGCGGGACTCTCATACAATGAGCAGTTCTTC. Supplemented by reference TRBV12-5 and TRBJ2-1, the full variable domain reads DARVTQTPRHKVTEMGQEVTMRCQPILGHNTVFWYRQTMMQGLELLAYFRNRAPLDDSGMPKDRFSAEMPDATLATLKIQPSEPRDSAVYFCASGVHAGLSYNEQFFGPGTRLTVL.

The V and J genes are TRBV7-3 and TRBJ2-5; D unresolved. The germline gives CDR1 SGHTA, CDR2 FQGTGA. The CDR3 has 15 amino acids. V lost 1 base and J 1 base, leaving 10 bases between the germline ends. The CDR3 DNA follows: TGTGCCAGCAGCTTAAACCCCCTAAGCCAAGAGACCCAGTACTTC. Translation gives CASSLNPLSQETQYF.

This clone was observed a single time. Other nucleotide sequences in the sample specify the same CDR3. The chain couples TRBV5-1 to TRBJ1-1; the D gene is possibly TRBD1 (5 bases). The CDR3 has 14 residues. V gave up 0 bases and J gave up 2 bases, with 8 bases separating them. Germline V gene sequence: CDR1 SGHRS, CDR2 YFSETQ. The chain's CDR3 is CASSLDRPNTEAFF. In nucleotides, the CDR3 is TGCGCCAGCAGCTTGGACAGGCCTAACACTGAAGCTTTCTTT.

V is TRBV6-1 and J is TRBJ2-6; TRBD2 might be the D (7 bases). The CDR3 covers 18 residues. Trimming took off 4 bases at V and 4 bases at J, with 20 bases between the two ends. CDR1 is MNHNS, CDR2 SASEGT, per germline. The CDR3 is CASSGEWGGSTGANVLTF. The DNA for the CDR3 is TGTGCCAGCAGTGGGGAGTGGGGGGGCTCGACCGGGGCCAACGTCCTGACTTTC.

The rearrangement joins TRBV27 to TRBJ2-1; D unresolved. Trimming took off 2 bases at V and 7 bases at J, with 9 bases between the two ends. This CDR3 has 13 residues. Germline CDR1 is MNHEY and CDR2 is SMNVEV (reference sequence). CDR3 nucleotide sequence: TGTGCCAGCAGTTTAGCGAACAGTAATGAGCAGTTCTTC. It yields the protein CASSLANSNEQFF.

For this clone: Other nucleotide sequences in the sample specify the same CDR3. The chain combines TRBV5-1 with TRBJ2-3, with 11 bases lining up with TRBD2. CDR3 size: 15 residues. Looked up from germline, CDR1 is SGHRS and CDR2 is YFSETQ. Trimming removed 7 bases from V and 3 bases from J; junction bases left unmatched: 7. CDR3 bases: TGCGCCAGCTCGCTCCTAGCGGGGGGAACAGATACGCAGTATTTT. Translation: CASSLLAGGTDTQYF. Filled out from reference TRBV5-1 and TRBJ2-3, the complete variable domain reads KAGVTQTPRYLIKTRGQQVTLSCSPISGHRSVSWYQQTPGQGLQFLFEYFSETQRNKGNFPGRFSGRQFSNSRSEMNVSTLELGDSALYLCASSLLAGGTDTQYFGPGTRLTVL.

The table lists this clone with a few counts. The J gene is TRBJ1-6, the V gene TRBV6-1; perhaps TRBD1 as D (5 bases). CDR1 is MNHNS, CDR2 SASEGT, per germline. The V end lost 7 bases, the J end lost 6 bases, and 16 bases lay between the germline ends. The CDR3 length is 15 residues. DNA for the CDR3: TGTGCCAGCACCCCAGGGCGTCGGGCTAATTCACCCCTCCACTTT. It encodes CASTPGRRANSPLHF.

The chain recombines TRBV5-6 with TRBJ2-5, with 13 bases that match TRBD2. Trimming took 4 bases from V and 5 from J; bases not matched to a gene: 8. Germline values: CDR1 SGHDT, CDR2 YYEEEE. This CDR3 comprises 16 residues. The CDR3 DNA follows: TGTGCCAGCAGCCAACCGGGACTAGCGGGGTTGGAGACCCAGTACTTC. As protein: CASSQPGLAGLETQYF.

The rearrangement links TRBV7-7 to TRBJ1-1; D is uncertain. The V gene lost 5 bases and the J gene lost 5 bases, with 12 bases spanning the gap. The V gene's germline CDR1 is SSHAT and CDR2 FNYEAQ (reference sequence). This CDR3 contains 13 residues. CDR3 bases: TGTGCCAGCAGCCTGGAGCGTGGAACTGAAGCTTTCTTT. Translating it yields CASSLERGTEAFF.

This rearrangement joins TRBV27 to TRBJ2-7, with a tentative D call TRBD2 (6 bases). Trimming stripped 3 bases from V and 3 bases from J, with 15 bases between. The CDR3 extends over 15 amino acids. Germline V gene lookup returns CDR1 MNHEY and CDR2 SMNVEV (reference sequence). CDR3 residues: CASSFPGGAGYEQYF. CDR3 nucleotides: TGTGCCAGCAGTTTCCCCGGCGGGGCTGGCTACGAGCAGTACTTC.

The V call is TRBV21-1, the J call TRBJ2-1; the table's D call of TRBD1 was not tested on the DNA. TRBV21-1 is flagged as a pseudogene. CDR3 size: 13 residues. This CDR3 reads CASSKERDRDLFF. In DNA form, the CDR3 reads TGTGCCAGCAGCAAAGAAAGGGACAGGGACCTGTTCTTC.

J is TRBJ1-1 and V is TRBV18; TRBD1 matches at 9 bases. The CDR3 extends over 15 amino acids. Germline V lookup: CDR1 KGHSH, CDR2 LQKENI. The junction had 6 bases not matched to a gene; V was cut back by 2 bases and J by 5 bases. This CDR3 is CASSPSGQGFTEAFF. The DNA for the CDR3 is TGTGCCAGCTCACCATCGGGACAGGGTTTTACTGAAGCTTTCTTT.

This rearrangement joins TRBV19 to TRBJ2-1, with TRBD1 matching over 9 bases. V trimming: 5 bases; J trimming: 3 bases; junction bases outside the gene matches: 5. The CDR3 totals 15 residues. Germline V gene lookup returns CDR1 LNHDA and CDR2 SQIVND (reference sequence). The CDR3 protein is CASSPGTGLYNEQFF. The CDR3 DNA sequence: TGTGCCAGTAGTCCCGGGACAGGGCTCTACAATGAGCAGTTCTTC.

CDR3 loop: CARSPEGGEGNQPQHF. The CDR3 DNA reads as TGTGCCAGAAGCCCCGAGGGGGGGGAAGGCAATCAGCCCCAGCATTTT. The gene calls are TRBV5-3 and TRBJ1-5; D might be TRBD1 (6 bases). TRBV5-3 is an ORF, with its function uncertain. The CDR3 totals 16 residues. The germline V and J ends were trimmed by 4 bases and 2 bases, with 16 bases remaining between them.

This sequence joins TRBV15 and TRBJ1-2; D is ambiguous. The germline V and J ends were trimmed by 1 base and 0 bases, with 9 bases remaining between them. Looked up from germline, CDR1 is LNHNV and CDR2 is YYDKDF (reference sequence). The CDR3 has 15 amino acids. This CDR3 reads CATSRGTLTNYGYTF. In DNA form, the CDR3 reads TGTGCCACCAGCAGAGGGACTCTAACTAACTATGGCTACACCTTC.

The chain is built from TRBV5-4 and TRBJ2-7; 8 bases are shared with TRBD1. The germline V gene encodes CDR1 SGHNT and CDR2 YYREEE (reference sequence). This CDR3 spans 14 amino acids. The V gene end was trimmed by 3 bases and the J gene end by 5 bases; junction bases not matched to a gene: 7. CDR3 loop: CASSSRTGLDEQYF. DNA of the CDR3: TGTGCCAGCAGCTCCCGGACAGGGTTGGACGAGCAGTACTTC.

The V and J genes are TRBV15 and TRBJ2-5; D ambiguous. Looked up from germline, CDR1 is LNHNV and CDR2 is YYDKDF (reference sequence). Trimming pared 3 bases from V and 5 bases from J, leaving 4 bases between. CDR3 size: 11 residues. CDR3 region: CATSSRETQYF. CDR3 coding DNA: TGTGCCACCAGCAGTCGGGAGACCCAGTACTTC.

The gene calls are TRBV28 and TRBJ2-1, with a weak D call TRBD1 (6 bases). In germline, CDR1 is MDHEN, CDR2 SYDVKM. The CDR3 spans 13 residues. V lost 8 bases and J lost 2, with 10 bases in between. For the CDR3, the DNA is TGTGCCAGCGGACGACAGGCCTACAATGAGCAGTTCTTC. This encodes CASGRQAYNEQFF.

The rearrangement joins TRBV20-1 to TRBJ2-7, with 11 positions matching TRBD2. CDR1 DFQATT and CDR2 SNEGSKA come from the germline V gene (reference sequence). The CDR3 sequence is 11 residues long. V trimming: 7 bases; J trimming: 9 bases; junction bases outside the gene matches: 5. For the CDR3, the DNA is TGCAGTGGACTAGCGGGACTTTTGCAGTACTTC. Protein: CSGLAGLLQYF.